A single sample is the source of the 31 T cell receptor beta chains below, sequenced in a study of T cells after yellow fever vaccination. Each CDR3 protein is one row after TCRdb ran MiXCR on the 5' RACE reads. This table holds a few hundred thousand distinct CDR3 sequences, around 6.8% found once. The source was PBMCs, collected roughly 46 days after the first yellow fever vaccination. The receptors here all came from a man in his late teens or twenties who received the YFV17D yellow fever vaccine.

The chain links TRBV6-1 to TRBJ2-5, with 11 bases aligning to TRBD1. In germline, CDR1 is MNHNS, CDR2 SASEGT. The junction had 10 bases not matched to a gene; V was cut back by 8 bases and J by 2 bases. This CDR3 contains 16 residues. The CDR3 sequence is CASGQYGTGGQETQYF. The DNA for the CDR3 is TGTGCCAGCGGACAATACGGGACAGGGGGACAAGAGACCCAGTACTTC.

This clonotype was detected ten times or more. The rearrangement joins TRBV24-1 to TRBJ2-5, with D uncertain. CDR1 and CDR2 (germline): KGHDR, SFDVKD. The CDR3 is 13 residues long. V dropped 0 bases and J dropped 3 bases, with 4 bases sitting between them. This CDR3 is CATSDLREETQYF. CDR3 nucleotide sequence: TGTGCCACCAGTGATTTGAGGGAAGAGACCCAGTACTTC.

This clonotype was found a few times. This chain links TRBV7-2 with TRBJ1-2; no clear D. V gave up 4 bases and J gave up 8 bases, with 14 bases separating them. The CDR3 length is 13 residues. CDR1 is SGHTA, CDR2 FQGNSA, per germline. The CDR3 DNA reads as TGTGCCAGCAGCTATACAATGAGCGGGGGCTACACCTTC. This encodes CASSYTMSGGYTF.

The chain uses TRBV7-9 and TRBJ2-5, with TRBD2 identical over 8 bases. Germline V gene sequence: CDR1 SEHNR, CDR2 FQNEAQ (reference sequence). The V segment lost 4 bases and the J segment 3 bases; nucleotides outside the gene matches: 7. The CDR3 extends over 15 amino acids. CDR3 in DNA: TGTGCCAGCAGCTCCTATAGCGGGATCGAAGAGACCCAGTACTTC. This gives the protein CASSSYSGIEETQYF.

This clonotype has more than one count but fewer than ten. The rearrangement links TRBV5-1 to TRBJ1-3; 8 bases align to TRBD1. After removal of 4 bases from V and 4 bases from J, the junction contained 7 bases not matched to a gene. The CDR3 has 15 amino acids. Germline lookup yields CDR1 SGHRS and CDR2 YFSETQ. CDR3 amino acids: CASSARTGSGNTIYF. The CDR3 DNA sequence: TGCGCCAGCAGCGCCCGGACAGGGTCCGGAAACACCATATATTTT.

This chain connects TRBV20-1 to TRBJ2-2; a possible D gene is TRBD1 (6 bases). CDR1 is DFQATT, CDR2 SNEGSKA, per germline (reference sequence). The germline V and J ends were trimmed by 2 bases and 5 bases, with 27 bases remaining between them. The CDR3 consists of 19 residues. CDR3 region: CSARPPPGTSPMRTGELFF. CDR3 in DNA: TGCAGTGCTAGACCACCCCCCGGGACAAGCCCGATGAGGACCGGGGAGCTGTTTTTT.

This clonotype was found a few times. The genes are TRBV27 and TRBJ2-1; 9 positions match TRBD2. V was pared by 2 bases and J by 1 base, with 6 bases of the junction left unmatched. Germline values: CDR1 MNHEY, CDR2 SMNVEV (reference sequence). The CDR3 is 17 residues long. In DNA, the CDR3 is TGTGCCAGCAGTTTAGGGGTAGCGGGGGTTTCCTACAATGAGCAGTTCTTC. Residues: CASSLGVAGVSYNEQFF.

This CDR3 is CASSSDLVASYEQYF. DNA of the CDR3: TGTGCCAGCAGTTCCGACCTAGTGGCCTCCTACGAGCAGTACTTC. The rearrangement links TRBV6-2 or TRBV6-3 to TRBJ2-7, with D unclear. V gave up 4 bases and J gave up 0 bases, with 13 bases separating them. CDR1 and CDR2 (germline): MNHEY, SVGEGT. The CDR3 totals 15 residues.

Here the CDR3 reads CASSQARFEVGKRDFF. The CDR3 bases are TGTGCCAGCAGCCAAGCAAGGTTCGAGGTTGGGAAAAGGGATTTCTTT. This chain joins TRBV4-2 and TRBJ1-1; D unclear. V was clipped by 1 base and J by 13 bases, with 25 bases between them. This CDR3 region has 16 residues. The germline V gene has CDR1 LGHNA and CDR2 YNFKEQ.

The chain recombines TRBV6-1 with TRBJ1-3; 7 positions agree with TRBD1. After removal of 3 bases from V and 0 bases from J, the junction contained 8 bases not matched to a gene. Germline V gives CDR1 MNHNS, CDR2 SASEGT. The CDR3 sequence is 17 residues long. The CDR3 is CASSDRGDFHSGNTIYF. The CDR3 DNA reads as TGTGCCAGCAGTGACAGGGGGGATTTCCACTCTGGAAACACCATATATTTT.

This clonotype was observed a handful of times. This chain connects TRBV29-1 to TRBJ2-3, with 8 bases lining up with TRBD1. This CDR3 region has 17 residues. The germline V gene encodes CDR1 SQVTM and CDR2 ANQGSEA. After removal of 6 bases from V and 2 bases from J, the junction contained 16 bases not matched to a gene. In DNA form, the CDR3 reads TGCAGCGTACGTGGTTGGACAGGGCATACAAACACAGATACGCAGTATTTT. Translation: CSVRGWTGHTNTDTQYF.

The chain couples TRBV7-8 to TRBJ2-5; D is unclear. V was cut by 6 bases and J by 0 bases, with 11 bases left in between. CDR1 and CDR2 from the germline V gene are SGHVS and FQNEAQ. The CDR3 consists of 14 residues. CDR3 bases: TGTGCCAGCAGTCCTCTACGGTACCAAGAGACCCAGTACTTC. Translated: CASSPLRYQETQYF.

This clonotype was counted only a few times. The rearrangement uses TRBV27 and TRBJ1-2; possible D gene TRBD1, 6 bases. The CDR3 is 20 residues long. Germline V CDR1 and CDR2: MNHEY, SMNVEV (reference sequence). Trimming took off 6 bases at V and 0 bases at J, with 29 bases between the two ends. In DNA, the CDR3 is TGTGCCAGCAGAGGAAGGACAGCTCAGAAACCGAAGTTAGCTAACTATGGCTACACCTTC. Translation: CASRGRTAQKPKLANYGYTF.

This clonotype showed up just a few times. This chain uses TRBV7-2 with TRBJ1-3; D is unresolved. CDR3 size: 12 residues. Germline-derived CDR1 and CDR2 are SGHTA and FQGNSA. V lost 3 bases and J lost 3, with 3 bases in between. CDR3 sequence reads: CASSFVGNTIYF. In DNA, the CDR3 is TGTGCCAGCAGCTTCGTTGGAAACACCATATATTTT.

There are many counts of this clonotype. The rearrangement uses TRBV2 and TRBJ2-1; perhaps TRBD2 as D (5 bases). CDR3 size: 15 residues. Trimming took off 1 base at V and 9 bases at J, with 16 bases between the two ends. Looked up from germline, CDR1 is SNHLY and CDR2 is FYNNEI. The CDR3 region is CASSEVMRAGSEQFF. CDR3 DNA sequence: TGTGCCAGCAGTGAAGTAATGAGGGCAGGCAGTGAGCAGTTCTTC.

This clonotype was detected a few times. V and J are TRBV27 and TRBJ1-1, with D maybe TRBD1 (6 bases). Germline V gives CDR1 MNHEY, CDR2 SMNVEV (reference sequence). CDR3 length: 13 amino acids. The V gene lost 3 bases and the J gene lost 4 bases, with 9 bases spanning the gap. This CDR3 reads CASSFRGLTEAFF. The DNA of the CDR3 is TGTGCCAGCAGTTTCCGGGGGCTCACTGAAGCTTTCTTT.

This clonotype came up a few times. The CDR3 loop is CASSFRSLNNEQFF. The CDR3 nucleotides read TGTGCCAGCAGTTTTCGTTCTTTAAACAATGAGCAGTTCTTC. The V gene is TRBV28, the J gene TRBJ2-1, with no clear D. Trimming left V 3 bases short and J 5 bases short, with 11 bases between. The CDR3 runs to 14 residues. The germline gives CDR1 MDHEN, CDR2 SYDVKM.

The gene calls are TRBV14 and TRBJ2-1, with 8 bases identical to TRBD2. Unmatched junction bases numbered 15, after V lost 4 bases and J lost 4 bases. CDR3 length: 18 residues. The germline gives CDR1 SGHDN, CDR2 FVKESK. CDR3 in DNA: TGTGCCAGCAGCCGCGAGCTCCCGCGACTAGCGACTTACAATGAGCAGTTCTTC. Translating gives CASSRELPRLATYNEQFF.

This clonotype was detected only a few times. The chain has TRBV4-1 and TRBJ2-7; no definite D call. The CDR3 totals 15 residues. Germline V gene data show CDR1 as MGHRA and CDR2 as YSYEKL. V was shortened by 4 bases and J by 2 bases, with 15 bases between the two germline ends. The DNA for the CDR3 is TGCGCCAGCAGCCCCGAATGGGCAGGAGCCTACGAGCAGTACGTC. Its translation is CASSPEWAGAYEQYV.

This sequence joins TRBV19 and TRBJ2-2; D gene uncertain. V was shortened by 9 bases and J by 5 bases, with 10 bases between the two germline ends. From germline, CDR1 is LNHDA and CDR2 SQIVND (reference sequence). This CDR3 is built from 12 residues. The CDR3 DNA reads TGTGCCAGCGATCAGACAACCGGGGAGCTGTTTTTT. Residues: CASDQTTGELFF. Looking up the rest from reference TRBV19 and TRBJ2-2 gives the full variable domain: DGGITQSPKYLFRKEGQNVTLSCEQNLNHDAMYWYRQDPGQGLRLIYYSQIVNDFQKGDIAEGYSVSREKKESFPLTVTSAQKNPTAFYLCASDQTTGELFFGEGSRLTVL.

Ten or more counts support this clonotype. V is TRBV5-1 and J is TRBJ2-3; D remains unclear. The CDR3 covers 13 residues. Germline values: CDR1 SGHRS, CDR2 YFSETQ. Trimming left V 4 bases short and J 6 bases short, with 12 bases between. The chain's CDR3 is CASSQPEGDTQYF. CDR3 sequence (DNA): TGCGCCAGCAGCCAACCAGAAGGGGATACGCAGTATTTT.

The gene calls are TRBV21-1 and TRBJ1-3. TRBV21-1 is a known pseudogene. The CDR3 runs to 16 residues. CDR3 loop: CASSPEDHRSGNTIYF. Here the CDR3 DNA reads TGTGCCAGCAGCCCCGAAGATCACAGGTCCGGAAACACCATATATTTT.

This clonotype showed up many times. This chain joins TRBV5-1 and TRBJ2-2; D tentatively fits TRBD1 or TRBD2 (5 bases each). V was shortened by 7 bases and J by 2 bases, with 9 bases between the two germline ends. Germline V lookup: CDR1 SGHRS, CDR2 YFSETQ. The CDR3 extends over 13 amino acids. The CDR3 nucleotides read TGCGCCAGCGGGGGTGTAAACACCGGGGAGCTGTTTTTT. This codes for CASGGVNTGELFF.

This clonotype was detected a few times. CDR3 sequence (DNA): TGTGCCAGCAGCCCACAGGGCCCCGGCAATGAGCAGTTCTTC. It codes for CASSPQGPGNEQFF. V is TRBV7-2 and J is TRBJ2-1, with D maybe TRBD1 (6 bases). V gave up 5 bases and J gave up 6 bases, with 14 bases separating them. This CDR3 contains 14 residues. CDR1 SGHTA and CDR2 FQGNSA come from the germline V gene.

J is TRBJ1-2 and V is TRBV7-3, with D possibly TRBD1 on 5 matching bases. V lost 4 bases and J lost 8, with 20 bases in between. Germline CDR1 reads SGHTA; CDR2 reads FQGTGA. CDR3 length: 15 residues. DNA for the CDR3: TGTGCCAGCAGCTCGATATGGTGGGACCTAGAGGGCTACACCTTC. This translates into CASSSIWWDLEGYTF.

This clonotype has only a few counts. V usage is TRBV15 and J usage is TRBJ1-1, with unresolved D. Germline assignment: CDR1 LNHNV and CDR2 YYDKDF (reference sequence). The V end was cut by 0 bases, the J end by 6 bases, with 11 bases between. There are 14 residues in the CDR3. CDR3 nucleotide sequence: TGTGCCACCAGCAGAGAGTCTGGCGGTCCTGAAGCTTTCTTT. This codes for CATSRESGGPEAFF.

This clonotype is a singleton in its sample. This chain links TRBV5-1 with TRBJ1-2; possible D gene TRBD1, 6 bases. With 6 bases removed from V and 0 bases from J, the gap between germline ends came to 21 bases. The CDR3 runs to 17 residues. Per the germline V gene, CDR1 is SGHRS and CDR2 is YFSETQ. The CDR3 loop reads CASTPDPGTPTNYGYTF. CDR3 bases: TGCGCCAGCACCCCTGACCCAGGGACACCTACTAACTATGGCTACACCTTC. Full variable domain (rest looked up from reference TRBV5-1 and TRBJ1-2): KAGVTQTPRYLIKTRGQQVTLSCSPISGHRSVSWYQQTPGQGLQFLFEYFSETQRNKGNFPGRFSGRQFSNSRSEMNVSTLELGDSALYLCASTPDPGTPTNYGYTFGSGTRLTVV.

This clonotype was recorded at least ten times. The chain has TRBV4-1 and TRBJ2-1; 7 bases align to TRBD1. This CDR3 contains 18 residues. Germline assignment: CDR1 MGHRA and CDR2 YSYEKL. V shed 4 bases and J 4 bases; nucleotides not matched to a gene: 16. CDR3 amino acids: CASSPVRGQIRTYNEQFF. DNA for the CDR3: TGCGCCAGCAGCCCGGTTAGGGGGCAAATTCGGACGTACAATGAGCAGTTCTTC.

This clonotype occurred many times. The V and J genes are TRBV5-1 and TRBJ1-1; TRBD1 is a possible D gene (5 bases). The V end lost 4 bases, the J end lost 7 bases, and 17 bases lay between the germline ends. Per germline, CDR1 SGHRS and CDR2 YFSETQ. The CDR3 runs 14 residues. Here the CDR3 DNA reads TGCGCCAGCAGCATTGGGACGGCAGCCCGTGAAGCTTTCTTT. This gives the protein CASSIGTAAREAFF.

This clonotype was seen more than once but under ten times. The chain joins TRBV7-6 to TRBJ2-2; D is unclear. Germline V CDR1 and CDR2: SGHVS, FNYEAQ. This CDR3 is 12 amino acids long. The ends were cut back, 6 bases at V and 3 bases at J, with 5 bases in the middle. CDR3 loop: CASSFHTGELFF. CDR3 coding DNA: TGTGCCAGCAGTTTTCACACCGGGGAGCTGTTTTTT.

The sample holds many counts of this clonotype. The J gene is TRBJ2-7, the V gene TRBV29-1; the match to TRBD1 covers 9 bases. After removal of 6 bases from V and 5 bases from J, the junction contained 5 bases not matched to a gene. Germline loops: CDR1 SQVTM, CDR2 ANQGSEA. There are 12 residues in the CDR3. CDR3 DNA sequence: TGCAGCGTGGAGGGACAGGGTCACGAGCAGTACGTC. This translates into CSVEGQGHEQYV.